This entry features one T cell receptor (beta chain) sequence. The table lists this clonotype with a few counts. Its specific antigen is unknown. No much larger clone is present one base from it, and per-base qualities are unavailable. Libraries came from PCR. Sequencing instrument: Illumina HiSeq 4000. Bulk TCR libraries were generated as previously described, with the TCR primers listed in Table S5 used. The Qiagen AllPrep DNA/RNA kit was used to purify total RNA. Reads from multiple sequencing runs of the same library were pooled before analysis. Turning to the authors' computational methods: Only reads with exact TCR constant sequence were kept, trimmed to 150 nt, and grouped by their 12-nt molecular barcodes. Within each barcode group, reads were sub-clustered at a 15% Levenshtein threshold, and quality-weighted consensus sequences were built per RNA molecule. Non-functional sequences were discarded, and so were lower-count sequences lying one edit away from another sequence. Based on a fit of two negative binomial distributions, barcode sub-clusters having less than 20% of the maximum read count were discarded. TCRdb reanalyzed the raw reads on its own, using fastp at Q25 for trimming and MiXCR for clone calling, and kept in-frame beta chains. Duplicate CDR3 protein sequences are folded into a single record with the most common DNA and genes. The V and J calls and clone size come from TCRdb's table, not from the authors' own analysis. For this sample there are about 500,000 distinct CDR3 sequences; 20% to 25% appear just once. The top ten hold about 0.84% of the sample.

The CDR3 contains 12 residues, cysteine and phenylalanine counted. Only the CDR3 region is kept as DNA, spanning 36 bases read in frame from base 1. Sequences SGHVS (CDR1) and FQNEAQ (CDR2) are obtained from the germline V gene. Relative to germline, V is 6 bases shorter and J is 2 bases shorter, with 7 bases between their ends. Libraries of naive CD8 T cells were built from about 19,000 to 1,100,000 sorted cells, with 10%, 30% or 50% of the purified RNA used. On a BD FACSAria II, naive CD8 T cells were FACS-sorted as CD8+CD4-CCR7+CD45RA+ and collected into RLT Plus buffer. To test detection sensitivity, Jurkat RNA equivalent to more than 8 TCR copies was spiked into samples of about 19,000-1,000,000 naive CD8 T cells. Enrichment of CD8 T cells was performed with RosetteSep CD8+ T Cell Enrichment Cocktail and Ficoll-Paque, after which ACK red cell lysis was carried out. The source of the sample is a study of molecular identifiers for immune sequencing clone quantification (dated by TCRdb to the late 2010s). Regarding the study in general: For a replicate experiment, RNA from around 20,000 or 100,000 naive CD8 T cells was divided into five aliquots, of which four were sequenced. This methods study used CD8 T cells to benchmark TCR RNA copy counting and molecular-identifier clustering-based TCR repertoire sequencing (MIDCIRS).

On the study overall, not on this receptor specifically: Spiked-in Jurkat TCR RNA equal to a single cell's worth was reported to be detectable even within 1,100,000 naive CD8 T cells. When barcode sub-clustering was left out, chimeric consensus sequences inflated TCR diversity, with chimeras reaching as high as 47%. Modeling indicated 2.5 to 3.5 TCR RNA copies recovered per cell, compared with around 10 by digital PCR, which implies a capture efficiency of approximately 30%. In CMV-specific effector cells, clones with more than 20 RNA copies contained over 98% of molecules, whereas in naive cells such clones contained under 1% of molecules. Highly expanded clone sizes could be underestimated if identical TCR molecules share a barcode. The naive libraries included spiked-in Jurkat TCR RNA (around 9 copies' worth), and this Jurkat TCR RNA is not part of the donor repertoire.

The sequence derives from a human donor in good health. Some libraries in this study had Jurkat cell RNA spiked in. The chain joins TRBV7-8 to TRBJ2-5; the D gene cannot be named for sure. The sequenced sample was naive CD8+ T cells from blood, with Jurkat cell RNA spiked in. What this sample's cell subset or site label stands for: FACS-sorted CD8+CD4-CCR7+CD45RA+ naive T cells. The CDR3 reads as follows: CASREYQETQYF. The DNA sequence is TGTGCCAGCAGGGAGTATCAAGAGACCCAGTACTTC.